The clone carrying this T cell receptor beta chain is a singleton in its sample. The CDR3 length is 15 residues. Trimming at V came to 5 bases and at J to 5 bases, leaving 7 bases not matched to a gene. Germline V gene lookup returns CDR1 MDHEN and CDR2 SYDVKM. This sample is part of a study of blood T cell repertoires in COVID-19. Looking at the study overall: Samples representing acute and convalescent COVID-19 were sourced from the United States, Italy and Spain. Sources were T cells, B-cell-depleted T cells, or PBMCs; the material itself was cDNA or gDNA.

Original data processing: The authors estimated nucleated cell counts from reference gene primer amplification. Measured with immunoSEQ multiplex PCR; TCRdb has only the in-frame clones, and not every one. That table is the source of V, J and clone size, and D and trimming were worked out from the DNA. This sample carries approximately 200,000 clones, more than 85% of them seen once, and the ten largest clones take less than 3.5%. Sample: peripheral blood. The receptor comes from a woman aged 25 to 39 with active or convalescent COVID-19. The chain is built from TRBV28 and TRBJ2-7, with 12 positions matching TRBD2. As DNA, the CDR3 is TGTGCCAGCAGTAAAGGACTAGCGGGAATGGACGAGCAGTACTTC. Translated, it gives CASSKGLAGMDEQYF.